This T cell receptor (beta chain) was captured in a study of cytotoxic CD8 clonotypes in ibrutinib-treated CLL. V lost 1 base, J lost 7 bases, and 9 bases lay in between. Per the germline V gene, CDR1 is MGHRA and CDR2 is YSYEKL. The CDR3 contains 13 residues. Data came from immunoSEQ multiplex PCR; TCRdb stores just in-frame clones and leaves some out. The table records around 97,000 clones, about 78% of them present only once. Roughly 1.9 micrograms of genomic DNA from cryopreserved PBMCs went into TCR beta libraries. For this clone: This specimen includes other DNA sequences encoding the same CDR3.

Source: PBMCs, taken after 12 months of ibrutinib treatment. This sequence joins TRBV4-1 and TRBJ2-3; maybe TRBD2 (5 bases). This TCR derives from a human donor with chronic lymphocytic leukemia. DNA of the CDR3: TGCGCCAGCAGCCAAGGGTACGGGAATACGCAGTATTTT. This gives the protein CASSQGYGNTQYF.